The clone carrying this TCR beta chain is judged medium-sized. Its target is not known. This beta chain slipped into a library made for alpha chains as a stray read, so its size is not meaningful. Each molecule of TCR cDNA was tagged with one unique molecular identifier. TCRdb used MiXCR to reprocess the 5' RACE reads, holding one entry per CDR3 protein. The table records 13,000 or so distinct CDR3 sequences, approximately 5.5% of them present only once. The sample is drawn from a study of spatial heterogeneity in lung cancer. About the study: Tumor-region TCR transcript counts correlated strongly with a T cell module score from matched bulk RNA-seq. Study-wide results and caveats: The study found that ubiquitous and regional expanded TCR counts tracked ubiquitous and regional nonsynonymous mutations, respectively. Expanded alpha and beta TCR counts within tumors tracked tumor mutation counts.

Time point reported: sample taken at primary tumor resection. Per the germline V gene, CDR1 is SGDLS and CDR2 is YYNGEE. This CDR3 spans 18 amino acids. The V gene end was trimmed by 4 bases and the J gene end by 2 bases; junction bases not matched to a gene: 13. The clonotype was recovered from a male donor with early-stage non-small cell lung cancer. The sequencing used lung tumor tissue, collected at surgery. The chain carries TRBV9 and TRBJ2-5; 11 bases are a match to TRBD2. DNA for the CDR3: TGTGCCAGCAGCCCCACGCTAGCGGGGGGAATATCTCAAGAGACCCAGTACTTC. Protein product: CASSPTLAGGISQETQYF.